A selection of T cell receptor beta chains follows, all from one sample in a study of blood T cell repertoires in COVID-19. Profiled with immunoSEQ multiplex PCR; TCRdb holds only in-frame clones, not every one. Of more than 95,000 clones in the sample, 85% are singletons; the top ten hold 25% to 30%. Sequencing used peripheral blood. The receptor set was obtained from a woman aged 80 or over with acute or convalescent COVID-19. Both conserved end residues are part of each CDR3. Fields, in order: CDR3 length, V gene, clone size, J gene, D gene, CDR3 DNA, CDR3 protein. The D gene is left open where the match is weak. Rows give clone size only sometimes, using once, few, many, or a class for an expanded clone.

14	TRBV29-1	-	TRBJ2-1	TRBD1	TGCAGCGGGGGGGACAGGGCGCTCTACAATGAGCAGTTCTTC	CSGGDRALYNEQFF
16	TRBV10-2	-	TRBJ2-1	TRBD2	TGCGCCAGCAGTGACCGCGGGGGGGCCAAGGTGGATGAGCAGTTCTTC	CASSDRGGAKVDEQFF
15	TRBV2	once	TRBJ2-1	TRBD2	TGTGCCAGCAGTGAAGGACTAGCGGGGGGAGGAGAGCAGTTCTTC	CASSEGLAGGGEQFF
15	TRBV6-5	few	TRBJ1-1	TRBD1	TGTGCCAGCAGCGCATGGGACAGGGCAAACACTGAAGCTTTCTTT	CASSAWDRANTEAFF
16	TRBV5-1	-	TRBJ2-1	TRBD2	TGCGCCAGCAGCTTGGTTAGCGGGGGGTCCTACAATGAGCAGTTCTTC	CASSLVSGGSYNEQFF
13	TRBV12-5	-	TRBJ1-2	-	TGTGCTAGTGGTTTGCTTCCAGGGGACGGCTACACCTTC	CASGLLPGDGYTF
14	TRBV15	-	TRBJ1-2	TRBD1	TGTGCCACCAGCAGAGACGGGACAGGCTATGGCTACACCTTC	CATSRDGTGYGYTF
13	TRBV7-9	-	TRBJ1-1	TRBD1	TGTGCCAGCAGCCTCAGGGGGGACGCTGAAGCTTTCTTT	CASSLRGDAEAFF
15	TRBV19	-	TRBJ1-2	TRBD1	TGTGCCAGTAGTCTCCCCGACAGGGGAAACTATGGCTACACCTTC	CASSLPDRGNYGYTF
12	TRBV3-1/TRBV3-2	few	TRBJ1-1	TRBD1	TGTGCCAGCAGCCACCTAACAGGGGGAGCTTTCTTT	CASSHLTGGAFF
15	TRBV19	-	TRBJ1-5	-	TGTGCCAGTACCCTCCAGGGAGACAGGCCCAAGCCCCAGCATTTT	CASTLQGDRPKPQHF
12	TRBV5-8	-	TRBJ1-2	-	TGTGCCAGCAGCTCCCAGGTCGGTGGCTACACCTTC	CASSSQVGGYTF
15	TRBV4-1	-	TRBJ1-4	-	TGCGCCAGCAGCCAAGGGCGGGTCACTAATGAAAAACTGTTTTTT	CASSQGRVTNEKLFF
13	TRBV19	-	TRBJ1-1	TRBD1	TGTGCCAGTAGTATGGACAGGGTGACTGAAGCTTTCTTT	CASSMDRVTEAFF
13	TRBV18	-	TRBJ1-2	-	TGTGCCAGCTCACAAGGTCAGGACTATGGCTACACCTTC	CASSQGQDYGYTF
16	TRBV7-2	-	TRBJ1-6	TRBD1	TGTGCCAGCAGCGGATACAGTACAGGGGGCCCCCTCGTCCTCCACTTT	CASSGYSTGGPLVLHF
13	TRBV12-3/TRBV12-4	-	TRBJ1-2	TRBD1	TGTGCCAGCAGTGGGGGACAGGGGAACGGCTACACCTTC	CASSGGQGNGYTF
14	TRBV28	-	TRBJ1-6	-	TGTGCCAGCAGTTTATCCAGGGTTCGTTCACCCCTCCACTTT	CASSLSRVRSPLHF
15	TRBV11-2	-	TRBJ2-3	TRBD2	TGTGCCAGCAGCTCCCATGGGACTAGCCTGGGTACGCAGTATTTT	CASSSHGTSLGTQYF
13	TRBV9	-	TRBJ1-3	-	TGTGCCAGCAGCTCCTCCCCGGGAAACACCATATATTTT	CASSSSPGNTIYF
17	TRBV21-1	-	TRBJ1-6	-	TGTGCCAGCAGCAAAACCCTCTCCGGGACACAAAATTCACCCCTCCACTTT	CASSKTLSGTQNSPLHF
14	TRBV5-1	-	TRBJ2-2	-	TGCGCCAGCAGTCCGACAGGAGCTACCGGGGAGCTGTTTTTT	CASSPTGATGELFF
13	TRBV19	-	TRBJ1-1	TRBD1	TGTGCCAGTAAGGACAGGTCGAACACTGAAGCTTTCTTT	CASKDRSNTEAFF
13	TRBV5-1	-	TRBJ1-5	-	TGCGCCAGCAGCTTGGGTAGTAATCAGCCCCAGCATTTT	CASSLGSNQPQHF
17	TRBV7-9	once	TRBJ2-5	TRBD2	TGTGCCAGCAGCCCTCGGGGTTTCTCGCGGGGGGCGGAGACCCAGTACTTC	CASSPRGFSRGAETQYF
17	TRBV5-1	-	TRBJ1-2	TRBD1	TGCGCCAGCAGCCCTGGACAGGACCGGTATCAATTGGGGAACTACACCTTC	CASSPGQDRYQLGNYTF
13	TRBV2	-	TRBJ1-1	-	TGTGCCAGCAGCGTCGACAGTAACACTGAAGCTTTCTTT	CASSVDSNTEAFF
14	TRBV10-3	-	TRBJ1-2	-	TGTGCCATCAAAGAAGGGGGTTTTAACTATGGCTACACCTTC	CAIKEGGFNYGYTF
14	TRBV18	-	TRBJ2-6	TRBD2	TGTGCCAGCTCGCGCGGGGGTGGGGCCAACGTCCTGACTTTC	CASSRGGGANVLTF
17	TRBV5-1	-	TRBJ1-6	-	TGCGCCAGCAGCTTGTCACCTTCGGGAGCAGGGAATTCACCCCTCCACTTT	CASSLSPSGAGNSPLHF
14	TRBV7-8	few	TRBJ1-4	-	TGTGCCAGCAGCTTGTTGGGGGGTCGAGAAAAACTGTTTTTT	CASSLLGGREKLFF
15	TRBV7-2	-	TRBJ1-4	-	TGTGCCAGCAGCAGACAACATGCAACTAATGAAAAACTGTTTTTT	CASSRQHATNEKLFF
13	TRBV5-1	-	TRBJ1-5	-	TGCGCCAGCAGCTTGGGGGAGGATCAGCCCCAGCATTTT	CASSLGEDQPQHF
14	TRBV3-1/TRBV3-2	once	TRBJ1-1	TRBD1	TGTGCCAGCAGCCAATTGACAGGGGGGACTGAAGCTTTCTTT	CASSQLTGGTEAFF
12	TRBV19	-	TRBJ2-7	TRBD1	TGTGCCAGTAGCTCGACAGGGTTCGAGCAGTACTTC	CASSSTGFEQYF
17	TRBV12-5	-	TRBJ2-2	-	TGTGCTAGTGGTTTGAGCTTCGGCAGGGAGGACACCGGGGAGCTGTTTTTT	CASGLSFGREDTGELFF
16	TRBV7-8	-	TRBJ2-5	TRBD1	TGTGCCAGCAGCTTCGGCGGGACAGGGGGCAGAGAGACCCAGTACTTC	CASSFGGTGGRETQYF
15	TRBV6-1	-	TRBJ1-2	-	TGTGCCAGCAGTGAAAAAGGACTGCCGAACTATGGCTACACCTTC	CASSEKGLPNYGYTF
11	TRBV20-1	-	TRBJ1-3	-	TGCAGTTCTCCGCGCGGAAACACCATATATTTT	CSSPRGNTIYF
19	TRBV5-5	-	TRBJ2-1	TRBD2	TGTGCCAGCAGCTTGGGGTCTAGCGGGGGCCCCCGCTCCTACAATGAGCAGTTCTTC	CASSLGSSGGPRSYNEQFF
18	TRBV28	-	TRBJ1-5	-	TGTGCCAGCAGTTTTTCCCTGACAGGATCTGTGAGCAATCAGCCCCAGCATTTT	CASSFSLTGSVSNQPQHF
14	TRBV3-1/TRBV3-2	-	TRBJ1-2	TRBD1	TGTGCCAGCAGCCAGGGGACAGTTAACTATGGCTACACCTTC	CASSQGTVNYGYTF
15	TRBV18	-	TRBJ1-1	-	TGTGCCAGCTCACAAGGGACAACAATGAACACTGAAGCTTTCTTT	CASSQGTTMNTEAFF
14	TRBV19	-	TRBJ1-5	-	TGTGCCAGTAGCCCCGACAGGTGGGGTCAGCCCCAGCATTTT	CASSPDRWGQPQHF
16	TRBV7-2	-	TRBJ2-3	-	TGTGCCAGCAGCTTGTTTCGGGGGGCGAGCACAGATACGCAGTATTTT	CASSLFRGASTDTQYF
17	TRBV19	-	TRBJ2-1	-	TGTGCCAGTAGTATACTCTCAGATTACGATTCCTACAATGAGCAGTTCTTC	CASSILSDYDSYNEQFF
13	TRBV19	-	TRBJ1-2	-	TGTGCCAGTATGACGGGGATTTACTATGGCTACACCTTC	CASMTGIYYGYTF
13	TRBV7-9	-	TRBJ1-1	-	TGTGCCAGCAGCCTTGAGGTGAGGACTGAAGCTTTCTTT	CASSLEVRTEAFF
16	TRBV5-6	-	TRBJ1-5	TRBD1	TGTGCCAGCAGCTTGAGGGGGCTAGGTAGCAATCAGCCCCAGCATTTT	CASSLRGLGSNQPQHF
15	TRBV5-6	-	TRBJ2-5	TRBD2	TGTGCCAGCAGAGGTAGCGGGGGGGCCGGAGAGACCCAGTACTTC	CASRGSGGAGETQYF